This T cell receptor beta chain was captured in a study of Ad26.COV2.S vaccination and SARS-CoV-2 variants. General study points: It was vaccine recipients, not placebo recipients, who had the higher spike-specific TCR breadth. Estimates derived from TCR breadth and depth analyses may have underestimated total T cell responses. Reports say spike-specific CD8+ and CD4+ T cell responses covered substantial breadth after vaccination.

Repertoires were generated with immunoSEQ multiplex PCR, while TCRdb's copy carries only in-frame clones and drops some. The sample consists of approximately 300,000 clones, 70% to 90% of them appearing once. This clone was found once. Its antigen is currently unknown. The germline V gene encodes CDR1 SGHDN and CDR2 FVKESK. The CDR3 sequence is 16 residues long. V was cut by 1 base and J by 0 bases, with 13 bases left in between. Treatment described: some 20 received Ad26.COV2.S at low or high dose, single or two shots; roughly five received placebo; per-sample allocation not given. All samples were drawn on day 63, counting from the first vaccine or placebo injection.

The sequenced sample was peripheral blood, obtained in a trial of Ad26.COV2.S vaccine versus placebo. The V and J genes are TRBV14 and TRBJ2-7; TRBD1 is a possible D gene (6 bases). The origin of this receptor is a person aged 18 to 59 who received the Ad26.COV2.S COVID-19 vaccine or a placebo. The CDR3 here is CASSQGWTASSYEQYF. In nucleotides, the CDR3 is TGTGCCAGCAGCCAAGGGTGGACAGCTAGCTCCTACGAGCAGTACTTC. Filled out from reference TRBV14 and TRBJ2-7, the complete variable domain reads EAGVTQFPSHSVIEKGQTVTLRCDPISGHDNLYWYRRVMGKEIKFLLHFVKESKQDESGMPNNRFLAERTGGTYSTLKVQPAELEDSGVYFCASSQGWTASSYEQYFGPGTRLTVT.